Listed below are T cell receptor beta chains from one sample, sequenced in a study of T-cell reconstitution after alpha-beta-depleted transplantation in children. One entry per CDR3 protein results from TCRdb running MiXCR on the PCR reads. The profile shows about 420,000 distinct CDR3 sequences, about 17% of them singletons. The sample here was PBMCs, mostly from graft donor cells, taken 360 days after TCRalphabeta/CD19-depleted stem cell transplant. These receptors were taken from a boy under two years old who had a stem cell transplant for Wiskott-Aldrich syndrome, so the T cells may come from the graft donor. Both conserved end residues are part of each CDR3. The D gene is left open where the match is weak. Size values are once, few and many counts, or a class for expanded clones, and some rows have none.

clone_size,d_call,j_call,v_call,cdr3_aa,cdr3_nt
few,TRBD1,TRBJ2-7,TRBV10-2,CASTSRGQGLSYEQYF,TGCGCCAGCACCTCTCGGGGACAGGGCCTCTCCTACGAGCAGTACTTC
-,TRBD2,TRBJ2-2,TRBV7-8,CASSRLAGANTGELFF,TGTGCCAGCAGCCGCCTAGCGGGGGCGAACACCGGGGAGCTGTTTTTT
few,-,TRBJ2-1,TRBV7-9,CASSPRQLYNEQFF,TGTGCCAGCAGCCCCCGACAGCTCTACAATGAGCAGTTCTTC
few,-,TRBJ2-4,TRBV25-1,CASSFSGNQYF,TGTGCCAGCAGTTTCAGTGGGAATCAGTACTTC
-,-,TRBJ1-6,TRBV7-2,CASSSDSYNSPLHF,TGTGCCAGCAGCTCGGACAGTTATAATTCACCCCTCCACTTT
-,TRBD1,TRBJ2-1,TRBV11-2,CASSAGQGANRHYNNEQFF,TGTGCCAGCAGCGCAGGGCAGGGGGCAAATCGGCACTACAACAATGAGCAGTTCTTC
-,-,TRBJ2-5,TRBV20-1,CSAQLGLEQTQYF,TGCAGTGCCCAACTTGGACTGGAACAGACCCAGTACTTC
-,-,TRBJ2-1,TRBV12-3/TRBV12-4,CASSLGLGRTYNEQFF,TGTGCCAGCAGTTTAGGTTTAGGACGGACCTACAATGAGCAGTTCTTC
-,-,TRBJ1-5,TRBV19,CASSIVERGNQPQHF,TGTGCCAGTAGTATCGTAGAGAGGGGGAATCAGCCCCAGCATTTT
few,-,TRBJ2-7,TRBV4-1,CASSQALGQSSYEQYF,TGCGCCAGCAGCCAAGCCCTCGGGCAGAGCTCCTACGAGCAGTACTTC
-,-,TRBJ2-1,TRBV6-5,CASSSRSEQFF,TGTGCCAGCAGCTCCAGAAGTGAGCAGTTCTTC
-,TRBD2,TRBJ2-7,TRBV27,CASSLAGKGTYEQYF,TGTGCCAGCAGTCTAGCGGGCAAGGGGACCTACGAGCAGTACTTC
-,-,TRBJ2-1,TRBV6-2/TRBV6-3,CASSYSAGTYNEQFF,TGTGCCAGCAGTTACTCGGCGGGAACCTACAATGAGCAGTTCTTC